Shown below are 10 T cell receptor beta chains from a single sample sequenced in a study of cytomegalovirus exposure and HLA in healthy donors. PCR employed 60 Vbeta and 13 Jbeta primers. Assay used: immunoSEQ multiplex PCR; TCRdb lists only in-frame clones, some missing. This table holds roughly 190,000 clones, almost 80% found once. Sequenced sample: PBMCs. These receptors were collected from a woman between 18 and 30 years old in good health and CMV-seronegative.

The CDR3 protein is CASSPTDTSPSYEQYF. The CDR3 region has the DNA TGTGCCAGCAGCCCGACCGACACCTCACCCTCCTACGAGCAGTACTTC. The chain has TRBV7-9 and TRBJ2-7; D gene ambiguous. CDR3 length: 16 residues. V shed 5 bases and J shed 0 bases, with 17 bases lying between them. Germline V gene lookup returns CDR1 SEHNR and CDR2 FQNEAQ (reference sequence).

This chain joins TRBV6-6 and TRBJ1-5, with 8 bases lining up with TRBD1. CDR1 MNHNY and CDR2 SVGAGI come from the germline V gene (reference sequence). V shed 5 bases and J 4 bases; nucleotides not matched to a gene: 7. The CDR3 length is 15 residues. CDR3 protein: CASSAGQGTNQPQHF. In DNA form, the CDR3 reads TGTGCCAGCAGTGCCGGACAGGGAACAAATCAGCCCCAGCATTTT.

The chain combines TRBV9 with TRBJ2-5, with 7 bases matching TRBD1. V was clipped by 3 bases and J by 5 bases; unmatched bases: 4. Germline V lookup: CDR1 SGDLS, CDR2 YYNGEE. CDR3 size: 13 residues. The CDR3 reads CASSADRVETQYF. The CDR3 coding sequence is TGTGCCAGCAGCGCCGACAGGGTTGAGACCCAGTACTTC.

The genes are TRBV11-2 and TRBJ2-7; 8 nucleotides align to TRBD1. The V segment lost 5 bases and the J segment 6 bases; nucleotides outside the gene matches: 6. The length of the CDR3 is 13 residues. Germline assignment: CDR1 SGHAT and CDR2 FQNNGV. DNA for the CDR3: TGTGCCAGCAGCCCGGGACAGGTCCCCGAGCAGTACTTC. Translation gives CASSPGQVPEQYF.

The genes are TRBV27 and TRBJ1-1, with 10 bases fitting TRBD1. J lost 6 bases, V lost 6 bases, and 1 base had no gene match. The CDR3 is made up of 12 amino acids. Germline CDR1 is MNHEY and CDR2 is SMNVEV (reference sequence). The chain's CDR3 is CASRDRGPEAFF. The DNA of the CDR3 is TGTGCCAGCAGAGACAGGGGGCCTGAAGCTTTCTTT.

The chain combines TRBV29-1 with TRBJ2-7; 9 positions match TRBD2. The J segment lost 1 base and the V segment lost 7 bases, leaving 8 bases of the junction unmatched. Germline CDR1 SQVTM, CDR2 ANQGSEA. The CDR3 runs to 14 residues. CDR3 nucleotide sequence: TGCAGCGCGGGCGGGGCGGGAGGGTCCTACGAGCAGTACTTC. This translates into CSAGGAGGSYEQYF.

In this sample, this clone turned up a few times. The chain links TRBV25-1 to TRBJ2-7; 8 bases align to TRBD1. The ends lost 2 bases at V and 3 bases at J; junction bases unmatched: 6. The germline V gene has CDR1 MGHDK and CDR2 SYGVNS. The length of the CDR3 is 15 residues. CDR3 loop: CASSEGSGGGYEQYF. As DNA, the CDR3 is TGTGCCAGCAGTGAAGGCTCAGGGGGCGGCTACGAGCAGTACTTC.

This chain uses TRBV27 with TRBJ1-5, with no clear D. Germline loops: CDR1 MNHEY, CDR2 SMNVEV (reference sequence). CDR3 length: 14 amino acids. V gave up 3 bases and J gave up 2 bases, with 8 bases separating them. The CDR3 nucleotides read TGTGCCAGCAGTTTCGGTTCCGGCAATCAGCCCCAGCATTTT. This sequence encodes CASSFGSGNQPQHF.

The rearrangement links TRBV5-1 to TRBJ1-4; TRBD1 is a possible D gene (5 bases). CDR3 size: 15 residues. Germline CDR1 SGHRS, CDR2 YFSETQ. V was trimmed by 3 bases and J by 8 bases, leaving 17 bases between them. The CDR3 DNA reads as TGCGCCAGCAGCTCTCCAGGGCGGGGTACGGAAAAACTGTTTTTT. It is translated as CASSSPGRGTEKLFF.

The chain has TRBV7-9 and TRBJ2-2; maybe TRBD2 (7 bases). V lost 2 bases and J 4 bases, leaving 20 bases between the germline ends. The CDR3 is 18 amino acids. Per germline, CDR1 SEHNR and CDR2 FQNEAQ (reference sequence). The CDR3 region has the DNA TGTGCCAGCAGCTTAACGGTCTTGGGGGGGCGCGGCACCGGGGAGCTGTTTTTT. As protein: CASSLTVLGGRGTGELFF.